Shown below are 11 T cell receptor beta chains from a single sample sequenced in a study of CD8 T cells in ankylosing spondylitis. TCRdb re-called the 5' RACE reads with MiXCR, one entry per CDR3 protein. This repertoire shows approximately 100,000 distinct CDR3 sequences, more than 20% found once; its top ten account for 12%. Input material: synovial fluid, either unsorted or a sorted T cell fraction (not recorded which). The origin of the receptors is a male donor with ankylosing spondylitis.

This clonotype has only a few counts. The CDR3 is CATSRDNGDTQYF. CDR3 sequence (DNA): TGTGCCACCAGCAGAGATAACGGAGATACGCAGTATTTT. The V gene is TRBV15, the J gene TRBJ2-3; D remains ambiguous. The CDR3 runs to 13 residues. With 0 bases removed from V and 5 bases from J, the gap between germline ends came to 6 bases. The germline V gene has CDR1 LNHNV and CDR2 YYDKDF (reference sequence).

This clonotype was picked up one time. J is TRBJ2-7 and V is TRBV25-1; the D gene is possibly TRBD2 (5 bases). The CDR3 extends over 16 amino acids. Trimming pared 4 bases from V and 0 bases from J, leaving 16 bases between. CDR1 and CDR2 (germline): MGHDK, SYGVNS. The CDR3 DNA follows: TGTGCCAGCAGTGCCCCTGGCGGGCTGAGCTCCTACGAGCAGTACTTC. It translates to CASSAPGGLSSYEQYF.

CDR3: CASRLGQGPGTGELFF. The CDR3 DNA sequence: TGCGCCAGCAGACTCGGACAGGGGCCGGGGACCGGGGAGCTGTTTTTT. This sequence joins TRBV10-2 and TRBJ2-2; 9 nucleotides align to TRBD1. Looked up from germline, CDR1 is WSHSY and CDR2 is SAAADI. The CDR3 is 16 amino acids. V gave up 6 bases and J gave up 5 bases; unmatched junction bases: 10.

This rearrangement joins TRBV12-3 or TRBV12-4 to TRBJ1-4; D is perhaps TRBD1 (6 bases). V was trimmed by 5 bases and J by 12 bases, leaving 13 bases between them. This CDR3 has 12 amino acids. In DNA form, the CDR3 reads TGTGCCAGCAGTATCGACAGGCGGGAACTGTTTTTT. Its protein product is CASSIDRRELFF.

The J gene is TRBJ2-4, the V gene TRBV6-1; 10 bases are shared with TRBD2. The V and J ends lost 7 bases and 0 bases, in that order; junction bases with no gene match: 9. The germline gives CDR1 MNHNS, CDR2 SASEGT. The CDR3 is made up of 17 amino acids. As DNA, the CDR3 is TGTGCCAGCACCAGGACTAGCGGTTTTCTAGCCAAAAACATTCAGTACTTC. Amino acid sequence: CASTRTSGFLAKNIQYF.

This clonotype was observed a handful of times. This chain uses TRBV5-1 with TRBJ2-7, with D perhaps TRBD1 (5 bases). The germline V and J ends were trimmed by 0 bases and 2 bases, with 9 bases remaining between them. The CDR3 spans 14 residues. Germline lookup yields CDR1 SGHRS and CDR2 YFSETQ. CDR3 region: CASSLGIGAYEQYV. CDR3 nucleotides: TGCGCCAGCAGCTTGGGGATAGGGGCCTACGAGCAGTACGTC.

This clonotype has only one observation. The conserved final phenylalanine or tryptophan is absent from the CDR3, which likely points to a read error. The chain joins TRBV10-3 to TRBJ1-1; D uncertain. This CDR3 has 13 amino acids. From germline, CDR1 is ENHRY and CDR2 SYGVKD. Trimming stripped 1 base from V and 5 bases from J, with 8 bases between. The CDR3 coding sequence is TGTGCCATCAGTGAGTATACGGAGACTGAAGCTTTCTGT. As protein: CAISEYTETEAFC.

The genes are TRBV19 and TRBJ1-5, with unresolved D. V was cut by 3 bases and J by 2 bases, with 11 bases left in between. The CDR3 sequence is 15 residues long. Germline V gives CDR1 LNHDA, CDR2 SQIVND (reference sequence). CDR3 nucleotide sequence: TGTGCCAGTAGTATCCCCACCGGGGGCAATCAGCCCCAGCATTTT. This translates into CASSIPTGGNQPQHF.

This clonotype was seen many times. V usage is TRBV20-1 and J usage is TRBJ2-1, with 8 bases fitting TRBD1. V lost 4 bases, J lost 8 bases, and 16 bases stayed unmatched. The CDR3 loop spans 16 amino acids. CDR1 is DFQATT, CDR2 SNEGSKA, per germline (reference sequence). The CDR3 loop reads CSATPQWGQGADEQFF. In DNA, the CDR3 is TGCAGTGCTACTCCTCAATGGGGGCAGGGGGCTGATGAGCAGTTCTTC.

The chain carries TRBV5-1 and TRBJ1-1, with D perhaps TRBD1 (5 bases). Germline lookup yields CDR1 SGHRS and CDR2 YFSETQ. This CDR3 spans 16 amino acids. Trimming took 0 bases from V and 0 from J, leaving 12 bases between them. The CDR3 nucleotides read TGCGCCAGCAGCTTGGTCGGGACCTACATGAACACTGAAGCTTTCTTT. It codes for CASSLVGTYMNTEAFF.

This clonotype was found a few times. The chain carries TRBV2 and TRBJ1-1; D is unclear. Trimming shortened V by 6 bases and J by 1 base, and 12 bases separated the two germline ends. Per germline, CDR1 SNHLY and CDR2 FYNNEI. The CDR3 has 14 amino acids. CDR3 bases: TGTGCCAGCAGACGCCCCGCCCGGAACACTGAAGCTTTCTTT. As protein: CASRRPARNTEAFF.